What follows describes a single T cell receptor beta chain. What it binds is unknown. The V gene's germline CDR1 is LGHDT and CDR2 YNNKEL (reference sequence). V lost 0 bases to trimming and J lost 7 bases, with 9 bases between them. This CDR3 has 13 residues. Second-dose intervals near 4 or 12 weeks were combined. Libraries were prepared by immunoSEQ multiplex PCR; TCRdb keeps only in-frame clonotypes and omits some of them. The profile shows about 200,000 clones, approximately 90% of them singletons. The data derive from a study of T cell responses to AZD1222 COVID-19 vaccine. The study, taken as a whole, reports: Reportedly, close to half of spike-specific TCRs are directed against unmutated variant regions. Donors were chiefly white British, with a greater number of females, and clonal diversity was perhaps underestimated.

The clonotype originates from an adult who received the AZD1222 COVID-19 vaccine. Source: peripheral blood, taken 28 days after the second AZD1222 dose. This rearrangement joins TRBV3-1 (or the pseudogene TRBV3-2) to TRBJ1-2; perhaps TRBD1 as D (5 bases). The CDR3, as DNA: TGTGCCAGCAGCCAAGACGGGAGGGGTGGCTACACCTTC. Its protein is CASSQDGRGGYTF.